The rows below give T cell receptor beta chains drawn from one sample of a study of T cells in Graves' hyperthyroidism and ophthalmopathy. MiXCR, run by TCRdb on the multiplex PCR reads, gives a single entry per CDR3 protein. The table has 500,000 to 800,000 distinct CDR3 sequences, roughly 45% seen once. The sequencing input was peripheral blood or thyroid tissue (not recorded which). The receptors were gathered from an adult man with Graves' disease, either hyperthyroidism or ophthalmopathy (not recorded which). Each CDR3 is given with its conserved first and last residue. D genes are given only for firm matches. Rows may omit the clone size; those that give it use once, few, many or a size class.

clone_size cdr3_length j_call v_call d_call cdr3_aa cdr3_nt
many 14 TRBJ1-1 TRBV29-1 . CSAQSRDSSTEAFF TGCAGCGCCCAAAGTAGGGACTCGAGCACTGAAGCTTTCTTT
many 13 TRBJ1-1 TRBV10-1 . CASSEGPTLEAFF TGCGCCAGCAGTGAGGGGCCAACACTTGAAGCTTTCTTT
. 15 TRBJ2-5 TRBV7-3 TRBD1 CASSLKPGGFETQYF TGTGCCAGCAGCTTAAAGCCAGGGGGTTTTGAGACCCAGTACTTC
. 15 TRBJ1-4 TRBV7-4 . CASIHSRTANEKLFF TGTGCCAGCATACACAGCAGGACAGCTAATGAAAAACTGTTTTTT
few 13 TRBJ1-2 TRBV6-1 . CASSETTDYGYTF TGTGCCAGCAGTGAAACAACGGACTATGGCTACACCTTC
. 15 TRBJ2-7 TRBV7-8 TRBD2 CASSLGLAGNHEQYF TGTGCCAGCAGCCTCGGACTAGCGGGGAACCACGAGCAGTACTTC
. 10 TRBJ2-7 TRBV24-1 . CATSGYEQYF TGTGCCACCAGTGGCTACGAGCAGTACTTC
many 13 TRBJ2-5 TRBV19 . CASSIGIQETQYF TGTGCCAGTAGTATAGGGATCCAAGAGACCCAGTACTTC
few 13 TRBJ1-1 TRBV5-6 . CASSFRAGTEAFF TGTGCCAGCAGCTTTAGGGCGGGCACTGAAGCTTTCTTT
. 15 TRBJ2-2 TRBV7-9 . CASSPTEGDSGELFF TGTGCCAGCAGCCCGACCGAAGGGGACTCTGGGGAGCTGTTTTTT
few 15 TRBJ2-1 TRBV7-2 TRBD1 CASSQPGQGYNEQFF TGTGCCAGCAGCCAGCCGGGACAGGGGTACAATGAGCAGTTCTTC
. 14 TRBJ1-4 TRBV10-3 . CAISEATTNEKLFF TGTGCCATCAGTGAGGCAACAACTAATGAAAAACTGTTTTTT
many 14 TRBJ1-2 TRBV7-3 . CASSLHPGDYGYTF TGTGCCAGCAGCTTACATCCAGGGGATTATGGCTACACCTTC
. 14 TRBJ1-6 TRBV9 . CASSPRDGNSPLHF TGTGCCAGCAGCCCAAGAGACGGGAATTCACCCCTCCACTTT
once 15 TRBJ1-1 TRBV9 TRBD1 CASSRSGGAGTEAFF TGTGCCAGCAGCCGTTCAGGGGGCGCGGGCACTGAAGCTTTCTTT
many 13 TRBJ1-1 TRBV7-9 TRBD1 CASADRGHTEAFF TGTGCCAGCGCGGACAGGGGGCATACTGAAGCTTTCTTT
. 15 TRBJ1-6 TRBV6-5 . CASSSLGESSSPLHF TGTGCCAGCAGTTCCCTGGGGGAATCTTCGTCACCCCTCCACTTT
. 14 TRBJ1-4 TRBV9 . CASSVGRSLEKLFF TGTGCCAGCAGCGTAGGCAGGAGTCTTGAAAAACTGTTTTTT
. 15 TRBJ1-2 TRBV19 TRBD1 CASSMGTGEENGYTF TGTGCCAGTAGTATGGGCACAGGGGAAGAAAACGGCTACACCTTC
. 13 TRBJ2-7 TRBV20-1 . CSARAWASYEQYF TGCAGTGCTAGAGCCTGGGCCTCCTACGAGCAGTACTTC
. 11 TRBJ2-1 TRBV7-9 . CASRRYNEQFF TGTGCCAGCAGACGATACAATGAGCAGTTCTTC
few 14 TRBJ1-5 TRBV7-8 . CASSPGPNDQPQHF TGTGCCAGCAGCCCCGGGCCCAACGATCAGCCCCAGCATTTT
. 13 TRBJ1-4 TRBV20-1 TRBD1 CSAPGQSNEKLFF TGCAGTGCACCGGGACAGAGTAATGAAAAACTGTTTTTT
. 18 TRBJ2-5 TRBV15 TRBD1 CATSSSSEGTGPQETQYF TGTGCCACCAGCAGTTCTAGCGAAGGGACAGGGCCCCAAGAGACCCAGTACTTC
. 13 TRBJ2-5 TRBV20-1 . CSATTLDQETQYF TGCAGTGCTACCACACTAGACCAAGAGACCCAGTACTTC
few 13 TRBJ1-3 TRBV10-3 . CATSSPSGNTIYF TGTGCCACCTCTTCCCCTTCTGGAAACACCATATATTTT
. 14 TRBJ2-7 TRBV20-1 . CSAQFPSGVYEQYF TGCAGTGCCCAATTCCCATCTGGGGTTTACGAGCAGTACTTC
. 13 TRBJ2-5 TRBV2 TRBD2 CASRRGEQETQYF TGTGCCAGCAGGCGGGGGGAACAAGAGACCCAGTACTTC
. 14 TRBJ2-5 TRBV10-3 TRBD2 CAISLGLAEETQYF TGTGCCATCAGCCTTGGACTAGCGGAAGAGACCCAGTACTTC
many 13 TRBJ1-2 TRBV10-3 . CASLRDRNYGYTF TGTGCCAGCCTCCGTGACAGGAACTATGGCTACACCTTC
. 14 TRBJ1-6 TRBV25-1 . CASTGTADNSPLHF TGTGCCAGCACAGGGACTGCAGATAATTCACCCCTCCACTTT
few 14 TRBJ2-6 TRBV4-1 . CASSQGAGANVLTF TGCGCCAGCAGCCAGGGGGCTGGGGCCAACGTCCTGACTTTC